The clone carrying this T cell receptor (beta chain) was detected only once. The antigen remains unidentified. The deep-level immunoSEQ assay was used. It was roughly 210 ng DNA, around 33,000 T cell genomes, that sorted-subset replicate PCRs used. The repertoire was sequenced with immunoSEQ multiplex PCR; TCRdb's copy has only in-frame clones and lacks some. The table has roughly 2.2 million clones, 85% to 95% seen once. This specimen belongs to a study of shared clonotypes between healthy human individuals. Germline V gene sequence: CDR1 SSHAT, CDR2 FNYEAQ (reference sequence). This CDR3 is 19 amino acids long. Trimming at V came to 5 bases and at J to 1 base, leaving 19 bases not matched to a gene. Study-level results: Richness estimates generally favored naive over memory subsets. Non-shared clonotypes were found to have lower generation probabilities than the clonotypes that were shared by all four of the sorted-subset donors.

The TCR comes from a man between 18 and 35 years old in good health. Some clones in this sample may be carry-over from other donors' samples. The chain combines TRBV7-7 with TRBJ2-5; 7 bases are shared with TRBD2. Sequencing was done on a sample of naive CD4+ T cells from PBMCs. Subset of the sample: CD45RA+ positively selected. The CDR3 DNA reads as TGTGCCAGCAGCGCTAGGCCCCCCTTGGGCGGGAGTGCCCAAGAGACCCAGTACTTC. Residues: CASSARPPLGGSAQETQYF.